The 14 T cell receptor beta chains reported below all come from one sample, sequenced in a study of chemoradiotherapy in HPV16-positive cancers. Here immunoSEQ multiplex PCR was the method, and the copy in TCRdb shows in-frame clones only, minus some. The sample consists of about 10,000 clones, over 60% of them appearing once. Sequences were derived from tumor tissue, sampled from a patient who underwent chemoradiotherapy. The receptors stem from a human donor with HPV-associated anogenital cancer.

This clone was seen a single time. The chain is built from TRBV7-9 and TRBJ1-1; TRBD1 matches 8 bases. The CDR3 runs to 17 residues. V dropped 3 bases and J dropped 4; count of bases not matched to a gene: 13. Per germline, CDR1 SEHNR and CDR2 FQNEAQ (reference sequence). The CDR3 coding sequence is TGTGCCAGCAGCTTGTTAGCGCGACAGGGGACCGGCACTGAAGCTTTCTTT. This codes for CASSLLARQGTGTEAFF.

With regard to this clone: Other DNA sequences in the sample encode the same CDR3. V usage is TRBV4-1 and J usage is TRBJ1-2; perhaps TRBD1 as D (6 bases). The CDR3 extends over 14 amino acids. Germline V gene data show CDR1 as MGHRA and CDR2 as YSYEKL. Trimming removed 1 base from V and 5 bases from J, with 11 bases in between. CDR3 region: CASSQGTVSYGYTF. The CDR3, as DNA: TGCGCCAGCAGCCAAGGGACAGTCAGTTATGGCTACACCTTC.

This chain connects TRBV7-8 to TRBJ2-7; unclear D gene. Looked up from germline, CDR1 is SGHVS and CDR2 is FQNEAQ. Trimming removed 1 base from V and 2 bases from J, with 12 bases in between. The CDR3 runs to 15 residues. Written as DNA, the CDR3 is TGTGCCAGCAGCTTAGAGGCAGCCTCTACCTACGAGCAGTACTTC. Residues: CASSLEAASTYEQYF.

The chain links TRBV28 to TRBJ1-1, with 9 bases identical to TRBD1. The V segment lost 3 bases and the J segment 1 base; nucleotides outside the gene matches: 9. Germline V gene sequence: CDR1 MDHEN, CDR2 SYDVKM. The CDR3 is 17 amino acids. Here the CDR3 reads CASSLLRTGASNTEAFF. DNA of the CDR3: TGTGCCAGCAGTTTGTTGCGGACAGGGGCTTCGAACACTGAAGCTTTCTTT.

CDR3 sequence: CASSFLYRATEAFF. The CDR3 DNA follows: TGTGCCAGCAGCTTCCTATACAGGGCCACTGAAGCTTTCTTT. The chain is built from TRBV7-9 and TRBJ1-1; TRBD1 is a possible D gene (6 bases). Germline values: CDR1 SEHNR, CDR2 FQNEAQ (reference sequence). The CDR3 loop spans 14 amino acids. V was shortened by 3 bases and J by 4 bases, with 12 bases between the two germline ends.

The chain is built from TRBV18 and TRBJ1-2, with TRBD1 matching 7 bases. The trim removed 1 base at V and 6 bases at J, leaving 2 bases unmatched. The V gene's germline CDR1 is KGHSH and CDR2 LQKENI. This CDR3 has 13 residues. As DNA, the CDR3 is TGTGCCAGCTCACCACAGGGGGCGGATGGCTACACCTTC. Its translation: CASSPQGADGYTF.

Only a few counts were recorded for this clone. The CDR3 DNA reads TGTGCCACCAGCAGAGCCCTTCGGGACCCTCGCCGCACTGAAGCTTTCTTT. Translated, it gives CATSRALRDPRRTEAFF. This sequence joins TRBV15 and TRBJ1-1; perhaps TRBD1 as D (5 bases). V gave up 1 base and J gave up 4 bases, with 19 bases separating them. Germline-derived CDR1 and CDR2 are LNHNV and YYDKDF (reference sequence). CDR3 length: 17 amino acids.

V usage is TRBV19 and J usage is TRBJ2-3, with D perhaps matching TRBD1 (6 bases). CDR3 size: 15 residues. Per germline, CDR1 LNHDA and CDR2 SQIVND (reference sequence). The V end was cut by 3 bases, the J end by 5 bases, with 15 bases between. This CDR3 reads CASSILGGSGDTQYF. CDR3 sequence (DNA): TGTGCCAGTAGTATTTTAGGGGGATCGGGAGATACGCAGTATTTT.

The chain uses TRBV5-1 and TRBJ1-1; 8 bases align to TRBD1. CDR1 and CDR2 from the germline V gene are SGHRS and YFSETQ. After removal of 4 bases from V and 10 bases from J, the junction contained 12 bases not matched to a gene. CDR3 size: 14 residues. The CDR3 sequence is CASSPGDRLPRAFF. The CDR3 nucleotides are TGCGCCAGCAGCCCCGGGGACAGGCTTCCCAGAGCTTTCTTT.

For this clone: Other DNA sequences in this sample translate to the same CDR3. V and J are TRBV15 and TRBJ1-6; the D gene is possibly TRBD1 (6 bases). Germline V gives CDR1 LNHNV, CDR2 YYDKDF (reference sequence). The CDR3 extends over 16 amino acids. Trimming took 1 base from V and 6 from J, leaving 13 bases between them. Here the CDR3 reads CATSRGGGTSNSPLHF. The DNA of the CDR3 is TGTGCCACCAGCAGAGGAGGGGGGACATCTAATTCACCCCTCCACTTT.

The rearrangement uses TRBV7-9 and TRBJ2-7; D is unclear. The V end lost 1 base, the J end lost 6 bases, and 7 bases lay between the germline ends. The CDR3 length is 12 residues. Germline values: CDR1 SEHNR, CDR2 FQNEAQ (reference sequence). In DNA form, the CDR3 reads TGTGCCAGCAGCTTAGAGGTATCCGAGCAGTACTTC. It yields the protein CASSLEVSEQYF. Filled out from reference TRBV7-9 and TRBJ2-7, the complete variable domain reads DTGVSQNPRHKITKRGQNVTFRCDPISEHNRLYWYRQTLGQGPEFLTYFQNEAQLEKSRLLSDRFSAERPKGSFSTLEIQRTEQGDSAMYLCASSLEVSEQYFGPGTRLTVT.

V usage is TRBV5-1 and J usage is TRBJ2-4; tentative D call: TRBD1 (6 bases). Germline loops: CDR1 SGHRS, CDR2 YFSETQ. V was pared by 3 bases and J by 8 bases, with 15 bases between. This CDR3 is built from 14 residues. The chain's CDR3 is CASSWDMGRDIQYF. In nucleotides, the CDR3 is TGCGCCAGCAGCTGGGACATGGGAAGGGACATTCAGTACTTC.

The chain couples TRBV5-4 to TRBJ2-3, with TRBD2 identical over 7 bases. J gave up 2 bases and V 10 bases, and 4 bases lay outside the gene matches. The germline CDR1 and CDR2 sequences are SGHNT and YYREEE (reference sequence). The CDR3 is 12 amino acids. In DNA form, the CDR3 reads TGTGCCTCCGGGGGGAACACAGATACGCAGTATTTT. It codes for CASGGNTDTQYF.

The rearrangement links TRBV6-7 to TRBJ1-4; D is unclear. TRBV6-7 counts as an open reading frame of uncertain function. V was pared by 0 bases and J by 6 bases, with 11 bases between. The CDR3 has 15 residues. The CDR3 loop reads CASSYSWVWDEKLFF. The CDR3 coding sequence is TGTGCCAGCAGTTACTCTTGGGTTTGGGATGAAAAACTGTTTTTT.